This T cell receptor beta chain was profiled in a study of OX40 agonist ivuxolimab in advanced cancers. Study overall: At 0.01 to 10 mg/kg, ivuxolimab was administered intravenously to patients every 2 weeks.

With 3 bases clipped from V and 0 bases from J, the junction kept 5 bases outside the gene matches. CDR1 is SGHRS, CDR2 YFSETQ, per germline. The CDR3 is 15 amino acids. A note on this clone: Its antigen is not known.

Some clones are missing from TCRdb's copy, which holds only in-frame ones; the method was immunoSEQ multiplex PCR. The sample includes fewer than 80,000 clones, 84% seen only once; the top ten take around 9.5%. General observations from the study: Nonresponders, in some cases, also had low normalized T-cell clonal expansion.

The source is an adult with an advanced solid tumor such as melanoma, head and neck, liver or kidney cancer. Here the sequenced sample was CD4+ or CD8+ T cells sorted from blood, taken in a trial of the OX40 agonist ivuxolimab. This chain connects TRBV5-1 to TRBJ1-1; 7 bases map to TRBD1. This CDR3 reads CASSSTGEMNTEAFF. DNA of the CDR3: TGCGCCAGCAGCTCAACAGGGGAAATGAACACTGAAGCTTTCTTT.